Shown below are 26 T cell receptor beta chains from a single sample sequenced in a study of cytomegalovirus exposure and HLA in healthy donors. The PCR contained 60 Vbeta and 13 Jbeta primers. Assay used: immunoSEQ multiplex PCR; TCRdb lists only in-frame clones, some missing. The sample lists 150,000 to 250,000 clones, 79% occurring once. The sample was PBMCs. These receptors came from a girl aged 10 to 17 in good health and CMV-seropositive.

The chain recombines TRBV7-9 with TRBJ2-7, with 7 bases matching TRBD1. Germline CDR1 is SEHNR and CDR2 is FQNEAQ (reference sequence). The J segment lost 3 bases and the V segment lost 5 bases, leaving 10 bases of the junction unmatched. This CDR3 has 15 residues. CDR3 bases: TGTGCCAGCAGCATACCCCGGGACAGTGACTACGAGCAGTACTTC. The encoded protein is CASSIPRDSDYEQYF.

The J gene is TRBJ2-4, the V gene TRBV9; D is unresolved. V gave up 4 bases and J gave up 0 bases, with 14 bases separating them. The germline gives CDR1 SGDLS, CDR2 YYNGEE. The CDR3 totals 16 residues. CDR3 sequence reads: CASSTQLPGAKNIQYF. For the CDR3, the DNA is TGTGCCAGCAGCACCCAGCTTCCGGGAGCCAAAAACATTCAGTACTTC.

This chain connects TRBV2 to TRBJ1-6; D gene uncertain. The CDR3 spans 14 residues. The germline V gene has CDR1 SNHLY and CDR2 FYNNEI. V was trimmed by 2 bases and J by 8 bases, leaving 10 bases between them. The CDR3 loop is CASSEISSDSPLHF. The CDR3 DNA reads TGTGCCAGCAGTGAAATTTCCAGCGATTCACCCCTCCACTTT.

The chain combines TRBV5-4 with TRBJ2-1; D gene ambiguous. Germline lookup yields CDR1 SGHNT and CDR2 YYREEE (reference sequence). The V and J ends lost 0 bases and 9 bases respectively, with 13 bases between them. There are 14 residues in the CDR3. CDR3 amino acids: CASSLDGSLGEQFF. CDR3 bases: TGTGCCAGCAGCTTGGATGGTAGCCTCGGTGAGCAGTTCTTC.

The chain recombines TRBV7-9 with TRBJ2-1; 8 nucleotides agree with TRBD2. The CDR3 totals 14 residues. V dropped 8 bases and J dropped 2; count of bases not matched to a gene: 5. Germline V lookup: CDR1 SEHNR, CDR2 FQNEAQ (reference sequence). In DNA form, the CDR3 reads TGTGCCAGCGGCAAGCGGGGGACCTACAATGAGCAGTTCTTC. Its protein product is CASGKRGTYNEQFF.

The CDR3 loop reads CATSSPRRTEAYEQYF. The DNA of the CDR3 is TGTGCCACCAGCTCACCCCGGCGGACGGAGGCCTACGAGCAGTACTTC. V gene TRBV15 combines with J gene TRBJ2-7; TRBD2 is a possible D gene (5 bases). Germline loops: CDR1 LNHNV, CDR2 YYDKDF (reference sequence). V gave up 5 bases and J gave up 2 bases, with 19 bases separating them. The CDR3 totals 16 residues. Full variable domain (remainder filled in from reference TRBV15 and TRBJ2-7): DAMVIQNPRYQVTQFGKPVTLSCSQTLNHNVMYWYQQKSSQAPKLLFHYYDKDFNNEADTPDNFQSRRPNTSFCFLDIRSPGLGDTAMYLCATSSPRRTEAYEQYFGPGTRLTVT.

The CDR3 spells CASSPGTGGITEAFF. The DNA of the CDR3 is TGTGCCAGCTCACCAGGGACAGGGGGAATCACTGAAGCTTTCTTT. The rearrangement links TRBV18 to TRBJ1-1, with 11 bases fitting TRBD1. Germline values: CDR1 KGHSH, CDR2 LQKENI. J lost 4 bases, V lost 2 bases, and 3 bases had no gene match. This CDR3 is 15 amino acids long.

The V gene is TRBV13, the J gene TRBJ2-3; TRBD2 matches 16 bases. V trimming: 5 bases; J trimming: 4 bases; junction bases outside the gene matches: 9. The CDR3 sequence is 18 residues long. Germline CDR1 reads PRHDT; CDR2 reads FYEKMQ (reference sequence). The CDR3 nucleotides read TGTGCCAGCAGCGGGCCGGGACTAGCGGGGGGGCTGTCAGATACGCAGTATTTT. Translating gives CASSGPGLAGGLSDTQYF.

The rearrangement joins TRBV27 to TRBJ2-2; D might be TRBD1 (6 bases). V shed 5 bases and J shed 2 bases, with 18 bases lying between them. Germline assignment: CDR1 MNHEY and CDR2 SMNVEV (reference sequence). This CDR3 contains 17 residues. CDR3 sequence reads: CASSVNRVLGNTGELFF. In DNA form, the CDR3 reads TGTGCCAGCAGTGTTAACAGGGTCTTGGGAAACACCGGGGAGCTGTTTTTT.

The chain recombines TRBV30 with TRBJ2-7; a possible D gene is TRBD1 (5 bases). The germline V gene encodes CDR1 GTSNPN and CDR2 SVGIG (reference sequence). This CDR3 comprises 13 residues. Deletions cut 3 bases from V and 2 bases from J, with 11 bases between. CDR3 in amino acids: CAWRWGPTYEQYF. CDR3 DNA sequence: TGTGCCTGGAGATGGGGCCCCACCTACGAGCAGTACTTC.

The CDR3, as DNA: TGCGCCAGCAGTGAGCAGGGGGGAACCGGGGAGCTGTTTTTT. Residues: CASSEQGGTGELFF. The chain carries TRBV10-2 and TRBJ2-2, with a tentative D call TRBD1 (7 bases). The CDR3 is made up of 14 amino acids. V lost 2 bases to trimming and J lost 5 bases, with 9 bases between them. Looked up from germline, CDR1 is WSHSY and CDR2 is SAAADI.

CDR3 nucleotide sequence: TGTGCCAGCACTTCAGCGGGTCATTCCGAGCAGTACTTC. Translated: CASTSAGHSEQYF. The genes are TRBV27 and TRBJ2-7; perhaps TRBD2 as D (6 bases). Germline V gene lookup returns CDR1 MNHEY and CDR2 SMNVEV (reference sequence). V lost 7 bases, J lost 6 bases, and 16 bases lay in between. The CDR3 covers 13 residues.

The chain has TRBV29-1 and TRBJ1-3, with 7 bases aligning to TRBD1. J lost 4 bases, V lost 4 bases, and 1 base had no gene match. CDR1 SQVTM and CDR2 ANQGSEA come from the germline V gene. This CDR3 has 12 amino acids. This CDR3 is CSVATGGNTIYF. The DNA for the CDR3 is TGCAGCGTTGCGACAGGGGGAAACACCATATATTTT.

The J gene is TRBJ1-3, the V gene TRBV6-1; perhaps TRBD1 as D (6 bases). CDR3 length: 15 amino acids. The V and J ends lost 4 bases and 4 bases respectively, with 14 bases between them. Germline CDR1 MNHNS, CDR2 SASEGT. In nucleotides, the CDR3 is TGTGCCAGCAGTGGATCGGGACACATCGGAAACACCATATATTTT. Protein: CASSGSGHIGNTIYF.

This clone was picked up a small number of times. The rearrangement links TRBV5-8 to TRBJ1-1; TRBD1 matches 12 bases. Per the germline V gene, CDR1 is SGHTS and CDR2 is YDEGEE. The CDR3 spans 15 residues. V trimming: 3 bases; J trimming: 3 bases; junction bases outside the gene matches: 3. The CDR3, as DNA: TGTGCCAGCAGCTCGGGACAGGGGGCCCACACTGAAGCTTTCTTT. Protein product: CASSSGQGAHTEAFF. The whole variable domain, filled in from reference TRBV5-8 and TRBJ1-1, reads EAGVTQSPTHLIKTRGQQATLRCSPISGHTSVYWYQQALGLGLQFLLWYDEGEERNRGNFPPRFSGRQFPNYSSELNVNALELEDSALYLCASSSGQGAHTEAFFGQGTRLTVV.

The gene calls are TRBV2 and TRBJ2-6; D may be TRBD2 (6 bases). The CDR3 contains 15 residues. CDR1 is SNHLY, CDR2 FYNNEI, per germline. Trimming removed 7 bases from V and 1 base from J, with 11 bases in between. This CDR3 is CASTMAGSGANVLTF. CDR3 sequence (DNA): TGTGCCAGCACCATGGCGGGGTCTGGGGCCAACGTCCTGACTTTC.

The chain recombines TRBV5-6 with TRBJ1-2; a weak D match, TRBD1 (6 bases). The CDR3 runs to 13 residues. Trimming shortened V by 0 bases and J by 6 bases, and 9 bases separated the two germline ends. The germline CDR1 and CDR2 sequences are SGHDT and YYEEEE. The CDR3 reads CASSLDRDHGYTF. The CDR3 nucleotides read TGTGCCAGCAGCTTGGACAGGGACCATGGCTACACCTTC.

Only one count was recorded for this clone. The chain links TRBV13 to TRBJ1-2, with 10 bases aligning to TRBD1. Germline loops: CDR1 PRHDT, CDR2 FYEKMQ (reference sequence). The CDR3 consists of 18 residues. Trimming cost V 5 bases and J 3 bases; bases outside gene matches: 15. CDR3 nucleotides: TGTGCCAGCAGCCGGAGGGCAGCGGCGGACAGGGGGGACTATGGCTACACCTTC. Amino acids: CASSRRAAADRGDYGYTF.

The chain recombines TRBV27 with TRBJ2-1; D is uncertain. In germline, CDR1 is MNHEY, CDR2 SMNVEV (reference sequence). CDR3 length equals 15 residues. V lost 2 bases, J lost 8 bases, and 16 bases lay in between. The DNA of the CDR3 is TGTGCCAGCAGTTTAAACCCAACTCTGTCCTATGAGCAGTTCTTC. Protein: CASSLNPTLSYEQFF.

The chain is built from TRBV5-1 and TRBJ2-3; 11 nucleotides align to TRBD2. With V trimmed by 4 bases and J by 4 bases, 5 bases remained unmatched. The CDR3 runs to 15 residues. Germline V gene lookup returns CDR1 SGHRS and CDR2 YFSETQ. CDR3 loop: CASSPGLAAPDTQYF. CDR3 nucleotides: TGCGCCAGCAGCCCGGGACTAGCGGCCCCAGATACGCAGTATTTT.

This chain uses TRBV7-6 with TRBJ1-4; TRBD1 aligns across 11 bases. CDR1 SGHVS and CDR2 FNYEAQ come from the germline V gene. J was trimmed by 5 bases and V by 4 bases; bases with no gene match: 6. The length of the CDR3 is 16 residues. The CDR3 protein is CASSSRTGGANEKLFF. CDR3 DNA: TGTGCCAGCAGCTCAAGGACAGGGGGCGCGAATGAAAAACTGTTTTTT.

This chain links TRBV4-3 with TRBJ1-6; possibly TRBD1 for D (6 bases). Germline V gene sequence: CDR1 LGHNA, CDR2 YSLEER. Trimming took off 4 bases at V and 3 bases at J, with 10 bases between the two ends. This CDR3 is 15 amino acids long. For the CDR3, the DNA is TGCGCCAGCAGCCTGGACAGAGACTATAATTCACCCCTCCACTTT. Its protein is CASSLDRDYNSPLHF.

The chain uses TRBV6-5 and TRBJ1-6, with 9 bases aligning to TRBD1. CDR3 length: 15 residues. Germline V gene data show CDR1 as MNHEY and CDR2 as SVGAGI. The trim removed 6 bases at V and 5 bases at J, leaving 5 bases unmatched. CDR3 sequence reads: CASRSQGANNSPLHF. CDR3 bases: TGTGCCAGCAGATCACAGGGGGCCAATAATTCACCCCTCCACTTT.

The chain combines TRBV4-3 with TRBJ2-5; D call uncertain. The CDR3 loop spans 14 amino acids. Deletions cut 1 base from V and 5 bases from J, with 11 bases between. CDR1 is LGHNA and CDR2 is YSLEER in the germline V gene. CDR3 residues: CASSQAPGFETQYF. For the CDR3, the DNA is TGCGCCAGCAGCCAAGCCCCCGGGTTCGAGACCCAGTACTTC.

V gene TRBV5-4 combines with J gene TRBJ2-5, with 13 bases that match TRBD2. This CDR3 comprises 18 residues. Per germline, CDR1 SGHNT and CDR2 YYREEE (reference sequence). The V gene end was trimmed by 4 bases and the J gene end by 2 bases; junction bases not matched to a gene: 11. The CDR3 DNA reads TGTGCCAGCAGCCTGGGACTAGCGGGGAGACCTTATCAAGAGACCCAGTACTTC. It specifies CASSLGLAGRPYQETQYF. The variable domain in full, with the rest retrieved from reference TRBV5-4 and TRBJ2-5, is ETGVTQSPTHLIKTRGQQVTLRCSSQSGHNTVSWYQQALGQGPQFIFQYYREEENGRGNFPPRFSGLQFPNYSSELNVNALELDDSALYLCASSLGLAGRPYQETQYFGPGTRLLVL.

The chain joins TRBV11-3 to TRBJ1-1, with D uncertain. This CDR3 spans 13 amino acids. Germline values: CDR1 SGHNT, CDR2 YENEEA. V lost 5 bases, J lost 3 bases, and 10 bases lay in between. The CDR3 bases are TGTGCCAGCAGCCCGCGGAGGGACACTGAAGCTTTCTTT. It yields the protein CASSPRRDTEAFF. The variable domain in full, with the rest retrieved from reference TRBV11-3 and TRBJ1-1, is EAGVVQSPRYKIIEKKQPVAFWCNPISGHNTLYWYLQNLGQGPELLIRYENEEAVDDSQLPKDRFSAERLKGVDSTLKIQPAELGDSAVYLCASSPRRDTEAFFGQGTRLTVV.